This section outlines one T cell receptor (beta chain) sequence together with its context. The V end lost 0 bases, the J end lost 0 bases, and 11 bases lay between the germline ends. Germline CDR1 reads SGDLS; CDR2 reads YYNGEE. The CDR3 is 16 residues long. This sample is drawn from a study of siplizumab effects on memory and regulatory T cells. Measured with immunoSEQ multiplex PCR; TCRdb has only the in-frame clones, and not every one. This sample has over 100,000 clones; over 85% occur once, and the top ten carry 0.6% to 0.7%. The V gene is TRBV9, the J gene TRBJ2-3, with D possibly matching TRBD2 (7 bases). The sequencing input was Tregs sorted from blood. The sequence was obtained from a human donor in good health. CDR3 in DNA: TGTGCCAGCAGCGTAGTAGGGGGGGCTAGCACAGATACGCAGTATTTT. Its translation is CASSVVGGASTDTQYF. The variable domain in full, completed from reference TRBV9 and TRBJ2-3, reads DSGVTQTPKHLITATGQRVTLRCSPRSGDLSVYWYQQSLDQGLQFLIQYYNGEERAKGNILERFSAQQFPDLHSELNLSSLELGDSALYFCASSVVGGASTDTQYFGPGTRLTVL.